Listed here are 7 T cell receptor beta chains from one sample, sequenced in a study of T cells of healthy individuals. TCRdb processed the 5' RACE reads anew with MiXCR; each CDR3 protein has one entry. The sample carries 40,000 to 60,000 distinct CDR3 sequences, roughly 15% recorded once. These receptors were collected from a human donor in good health.

This clonotype was observed at least ten times. The V and J genes are TRBV20-1 and TRBJ2-2, with 7 bases lining up with TRBD2. The CDR3 is made up of 16 amino acids. Trimming cost V 4 bases and J 2 bases; bases outside gene matches: 10. Germline V gives CDR1 DFQATT, CDR2 SNEGSKA (reference sequence). CDR3 sequence: CSATPPGGGNTGELFF. The CDR3 nucleotides read TGCAGTGCTACCCCCCCGGGCGGGGGAAACACCGGGGAGCTGTTTTTT.

At least ten counts were recorded for this clonotype. V gene TRBV20-1 combines with J gene TRBJ2-3; D is perhaps TRBD2 (5 bases). CDR1 is DFQATT, CDR2 SNEGSKA, per germline (reference sequence). The ends were cut back, 5 bases at V and 6 bases at J, with 12 bases in the middle. CDR3 length equals 12 residues. CDR3 amino acids: CSALDPGDTQYF. The DNA for the CDR3 is TGCAGTGCTTTAGACCCGGGGGATACGCAGTATTTT.

The V gene is TRBV12-5, the J gene TRBJ2-3, with a weak D call TRBD1 (5 bases). The length of the CDR3 is 19 residues. Trimming took off 0 bases at V and 3 bases at J, with 22 bases between the two ends. The V gene's germline CDR1 is LGHNT and CDR2 FRNRAP. In DNA form, the CDR3 reads TGTGCTAGTGGTTTGGTACCGGATGGATCCCCTAGGGGTACAGATACGCAGTATTTT. It translates to CASGLVPDGSPRGTDTQYF.

This clonotype was detected a few times. The V gene is TRBV10-3, the J gene TRBJ2-5; 9 nucleotides match TRBD2. J gave up 4 bases and V 9 bases, and 6 bases lay outside the gene matches. CDR3 length: 13 residues. In germline, CDR1 is ENHRY, CDR2 SYGVKD. The CDR3, as DNA: TGTGCCATGGGTAGCGGGGGCGCAGAGACCCAGTACTTC. Its translation: CAMGSGGAETQYF.

On this clonotype itself: A clone one base away is much larger, so this may be a read error. The chain combines TRBV7-8 with TRBJ1-1, with a weak D call TRBD1 (5 bases). Germline CDR1 and CDR2: SGHVS and FQNEAQ. The CDR3 has 13 amino acids. With 3 bases removed from V and 7 bases from J, the gap between germline ends came to 12 bases. This CDR3 reads CASSLGLLVEAFF. In DNA, the CDR3 is TGTGCCAGCAGCTTGGGACTGCTGGTTGAAGCTTTCTTT.

The chain is built from TRBV6-2 or TRBV6-3 and TRBJ2-1; 10 bases fit TRBD2. V was clipped by 4 bases and J by 8 bases; unmatched bases: 8. This CDR3 has 15 amino acids. Germline V gene sequence: CDR1 MNHEY, CDR2 SVGEGT. The CDR3 reads CASSFGLAAFDEQFF. The DNA of the CDR3 is TGTGCCAGCAGTTTCGGACTAGCGGCCTTCGATGAGCAGTTCTTC.

This clonotype was seen only a few times. The genes are TRBV29-1 and TRBJ2-5; unclear D gene. The V gene lost 4 bases and the J gene lost 5 bases, with 14 bases spanning the gap. Germline lookup yields CDR1 SQVTM and CDR2 ANQGSEA. The CDR3 contains 13 residues. DNA of the CDR3: TGCAGCGTTGTTGTTTGGGCGGCGGAGACCCAGTACTTC. Translated, it gives CSVVVWAAETQYF.